The 15 T cell receptor beta chains presented below share a single source sample, sequenced in a study of blood T cells in healthy people across ages. A second PCR, run for roughly 7 to 11 cycles, used a sample-barcoded 5' primer plus a J-beta primer mix. One entry per CDR3 protein, called by TCRdb with MiXCR from the 5' RACE reads. The table has approximately 900,000 distinct CDR3 sequences, 25% to 30% seen once; the top ten hold roughly 10%. The data were also submitted as part of a second study, on T cells of mothers and their children.

Sequences were obtained from blood. The receptors shown here come from a middle-aged woman in good health.

This rearrangement joins TRBV6-6 to TRBJ2-3; 15 bases map to TRBD2. CDR1 is MNHNY and CDR2 is SVGAGI in the germline V gene (reference sequence). This CDR3 is built from 17 residues. V shed 4 bases and J 6 bases; nucleotides not matched to a gene: 8. DNA for the CDR3: TGTGCCAGCAGTTCCCGGACTAGCGGGGGGGCCAGGGATACGCAGTATTTT. This codes for CASSSRTSGGARDTQYF.

This sequence joins TRBV7-9 and TRBJ2-1; TRBD2 might be the D (5 bases). V lost 0 bases, J lost 7 bases, and 7 bases lay in between. From germline, CDR1 is SEHNR and CDR2 FQNEAQ (reference sequence). There are 13 residues in the CDR3. The CDR3 sequence: CASSLARLNEQFF. CDR3 in DNA: TGTGCCAGCAGCTTAGCGAGACTAAATGAGCAGTTCTTC. Combining the CDR3 with reference TRBV7-9 and TRBJ2-1 gives the whole variable domain DTGVSQNPRHKITKRGQNVTFRCDPISEHNRLYWYRQTLGQGPEFLTYFQNEAQLEKSRLLSDRFSAERPKGSFSTLEIQRTEQGDSAMYLCASSLARLNEQFFGPGTRLTVL.

The table lists this clonotype with many counts. This chain uses TRBV9 with TRBJ1-2, with 7 bases matching TRBD1. The germline CDR1 and CDR2 sequences are SGDLS and YYNGEE. V lost 4 bases to trimming and J lost 6 bases; unmatched junction nucleotides: 12. This CDR3 is built from 15 residues. The CDR3: CASSRGQWGGDGYTF. The CDR3 nucleotides read TGTGCCAGCAGCCGGGGACAGTGGGGAGGTGATGGCTACACCTTC.

The table lists this clonotype with a few counts. The chain couples TRBV7-2 to TRBJ2-3; D gene uncertain. CDR1 SGHTA and CDR2 FQGNSA come from the germline V gene. Between the trimmed V and J ends, which lost 5 bases and 5 bases, there was a span of 17 bases. The CDR3 is made up of 15 amino acids. CDR3 sequence (DNA): TGTGCCAGCAGCCTAACCCGGGTGTTGAGAGATACGCAGTATTTT. It codes for CASSLTRVLRDTQYF. Based on the CDR3 plus reference TRBV7-2 and TRBJ2-3, the full variable domain is GAGVSQSPSNKVTEKGKDVELRCDPISGHTALYWYRQSLGQGLEFLIYFQGNSAPDKSGLPSDRFSAERTGGSVSTLTIQRTQQEDSAVYLCASSLTRVLRDTQYFGPGTRLTVL.

This chain uses TRBV24-1 with TRBJ2-2; D possibly matches TRBD1 or TRBD2 (6 bases each). In germline, CDR1 is KGHDR, CDR2 SFDVKD. The CDR3 spans 16 residues. V lost 3 bases to trimming and J lost 4 bases, with 14 bases between them. The CDR3: CATSDTGGGLTGELFF. CDR3 in DNA: TGTGCCACCAGTGATACTGGAGGGGGGCTCACCGGGGAGCTGTTTTTT.

There are a few counts of this clonotype. This sequence joins TRBV30 and TRBJ2-1; D gene unclear. CDR1 is GTSNPN, CDR2 SVGIG, per germline (reference sequence). V was pared by 3 bases and J by 6 bases, with 12 bases between. CDR3 length equals 13 residues. The CDR3 DNA is TGTGCCTGGAGCTTCGGCAGCTTCAATGAGCAGTTCTTC. Translated: CAWSFGSFNEQFF.

This clonotype was recorded many times. The rearrangement joins TRBV7-9 to TRBJ2-3; D uncertain. Trimming took 2 bases from V and 0 from J, leaving 12 bases between them. The CDR3 is made up of 16 amino acids. The V gene's germline CDR1 is SEHNR and CDR2 FQNEAQ (reference sequence). DNA for the CDR3: TGTGCCAGCAGCTTAATTTTCAGCGTTAGCACAGATACGCAGTATTTT. This sequence encodes CASSLIFSVSTDTQYF. Based on the CDR3 plus reference TRBV7-9 and TRBJ2-3, the full variable domain is DTGVSQNPRHKITKRGQNVTFRCDPISEHNRLYWYRQTLGQGPEFLTYFQNEAQLEKSRLLSDRFSAERPKGSFSTLEIQRTEQGDSAMYLCASSLIFSVSTDTQYFGPGTRLTVL.

This clonotype was picked up many times. The V call is TRBV7-9, the J call TRBJ2-1; D gene unclear. The CDR3 runs to 15 residues. Germline values: CDR1 SEHNR, CDR2 FQNEAQ (reference sequence). V dropped 5 bases and J dropped 5 bases, with 16 bases sitting between them. The CDR3 region is CASSPQDGFNNEQFF. In nucleotides, the CDR3 is TGTGCCAGCAGCCCTCAGGACGGCTTCAACAATGAGCAGTTCTTC.

This clonotype was counted between two and nine times. V gene TRBV4-1 combines with J gene TRBJ1-4; TRBD1 might be the D (6 bases). Trimming shortened V by 1 base and J by 10 bases, and 19 bases separated the two germline ends. Germline V gene lookup returns CDR1 MGHRA and CDR2 YSYEKL. The length of the CDR3 is 16 residues. Written as DNA, the CDR3 is TGCGCCAGCAGCCAAGCAAGGCAGGGGACTCGCCTAAAACTGTTTTTT. Its protein is CASSQARQGTRLKLFF.

This chain connects TRBV12-3 or TRBV12-4 to TRBJ2-5; TRBD1 matches at 7 bases. The CDR3 loop spans 15 amino acids. The ends lost 6 bases at V and 2 bases at J; junction bases unmatched: 9. CDR3 protein: CASRVSGQTQETQYF. CDR3 DNA: TGTGCCAGCAGGGTTTCGGGACAGACACAAGAGACCCAGTACTTC.

The chain joins TRBV10-3 to TRBJ1-2, with D unclear. Germline CDR1 and CDR2: ENHRY and SYGVKD. V lost 11 bases to trimming and J lost 0 bases, with 10 bases between them. The CDR3 loop spans 12 amino acids. The CDR3 DNA follows: TGTGCCGTCCGCTGGGCTAACTATGGCTACACCTTC. As protein: CAVRWANYGYTF.

This clonotype appeared many times. The genes are TRBV27 and TRBJ2-7; 9 nucleotides align to TRBD1. V lost 7 bases and J lost 6; bases outside the gene matches: 7. The CDR3 is 13 amino acids. The V gene's germline CDR1 is MNHEY and CDR2 SMNVEV (reference sequence). CDR3 DNA: TGTGCCAGCATAGGGACAGGGCGAATCGAGCAGTACTTC. It translates to CASIGTGRIEQYF.

The J gene is TRBJ1-1, the V gene TRBV29-1, with 8 bases identical to TRBD1. The V gene end was trimmed by 6 bases and the J gene end by 1 base; junction bases not matched to a gene: 7. The CDR3 consists of 14 residues. The germline V gene has CDR1 SQVTM and CDR2 ANQGSEA. The CDR3, as DNA: TGCAGCGTCACCCGCGGACAGGGGAACACTGAAGCTTTCTTT. Residues: CSVTRGQGNTEAFF.

The gene calls are TRBV27 and TRBJ1-6, with D possibly TRBD1 on 5 matching bases. Trimming removed 6 bases at V and 7 bases at J, with 16 bases between. Per the germline V gene, CDR1 is MNHEY and CDR2 is SMNVEV (reference sequence). This CDR3 has 15 amino acids. The CDR3 DNA reads as TGTGCCAGCAGCCCTTGGATGGGGGTGAATTCACCCCTCCACTTT. Translated, it gives CASSPWMGVNSPLHF.

This clonotype appeared a few times. V usage is TRBV7-2 and J usage is TRBJ2-2, with D possibly TRBD2 on 6 matching bases. CDR3 size: 18 residues. Germline lookup yields CDR1 SGHTA and CDR2 FQGNSA. Deletions cut 5 bases from V and 4 bases from J, with 23 bases between. The CDR3 protein is CASSLTYQRALTTGELFF. Here the CDR3 DNA reads TGTGCCAGCAGCCTGACCTACCAGCGGGCACTAACCACCGGGGAGCTGTTTTTT.